The sequence of this T cell receptor beta chain was determined in a study of beta chain features in type 1 diabetes. Germline V gene sequence: CDR1 SGHRS, CDR2 YFSETQ. Trimming took 4 bases from V and 1 from J; bases not matched to a gene: 6. This CDR3 has 15 residues. This clone appeared a few times. Other DNA sequences in the sample encode the same CDR3. cDNA synthesis used the whole RNA isolate, giving expressed TCRB sequences. Sequenced by immunoSEQ multiplex PCR; TCRdb stores in-frame clones only, minus some. Of about 140,000 clones in the sample, roughly 10% are singletons; the top ten hold 0.65%.

Sequenced sample: central memory CD4+ T cells from blood. The receptor was derived from a woman aged 40 to 50 in good health. V usage is TRBV5-1 and J usage is TRBJ2-3; 7 nucleotides align to TRBD2. CDR3 sequence reads: CASSLRGVGTDTQYF. The DNA of the CDR3 is TGCGCCAGCAGCCTCCGGGGGGTGGGCACAGATACGCAGTATTTT.